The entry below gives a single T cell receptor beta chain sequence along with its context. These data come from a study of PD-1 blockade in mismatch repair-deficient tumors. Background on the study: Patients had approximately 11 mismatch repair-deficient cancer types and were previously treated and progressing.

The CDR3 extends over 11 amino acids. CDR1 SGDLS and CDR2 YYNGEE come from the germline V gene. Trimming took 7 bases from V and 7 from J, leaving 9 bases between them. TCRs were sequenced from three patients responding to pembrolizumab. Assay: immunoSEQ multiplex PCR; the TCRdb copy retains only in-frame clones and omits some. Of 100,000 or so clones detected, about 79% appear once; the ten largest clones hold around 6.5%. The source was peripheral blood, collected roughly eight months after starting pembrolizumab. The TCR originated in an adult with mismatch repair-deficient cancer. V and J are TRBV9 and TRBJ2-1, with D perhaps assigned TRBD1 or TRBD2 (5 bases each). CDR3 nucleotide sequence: TGTGCCAGCGAGAGGGGTAATGAGCAGTTCTTC. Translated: CASERGNEQFF.